The 26 T cell receptor beta chains given below trace back to one sample, sequenced in a study of T-cell memory formation after mild COVID-19. One entry per CDR3 protein, called by TCRdb with MiXCR from the 5' RACE reads. The data contain 500,000 to 600,000 distinct CDR3 sequences, over 15% of them singletons. The sample consisted of PBMCs or a T cell subset sorted from them (not recorded which). The receptors here all came from an adult woman who had mild COVID-19 (a few samples of this study predate the infection). Cell type and time point are not known.

This chain connects TRBV7-9 to TRBJ1-3, with 9 positions matching TRBD1. In germline, CDR1 is SEHNR, CDR2 FQNEAQ (reference sequence). The CDR3 is 16 amino acids. The V and J ends lost 4 bases and 3 bases, in that order; junction bases with no gene match: 7. The CDR3 spells CASSWGTGSSGNTIYF. CDR3 sequence (DNA): TGTGCCAGCAGCTGGGGGACAGGGTCGAGTGGAAACACCATATATTTT.

This clonotype was seen a handful of times. The rearrangement links TRBV11-3 to TRBJ2-7; TRBD1 agrees at 8 bases. Trimming cost V 4 bases and J 2 bases; bases outside gene matches: 7. This CDR3 spans 15 amino acids. CDR1 SGHNT and CDR2 YENEEA come from the germline V gene. CDR3 sequence reads: CASSSGQEGAYEQYF. CDR3 sequence (DNA): TGTGCCAGCAGCTCGGGACAGGAGGGAGCCTACGAGCAGTACTTC. The variable domain in full, completed from reference TRBV11-3 and TRBJ2-7, reads EAGVVQSPRYKIIEKKQPVAFWCNPISGHNTLYWYLQNLGQGPELLIRYENEEAVDDSQLPKDRFSAERLKGVDSTLKIQPAELGDSAVYLCASSSGQEGAYEQYFGPGTRLTVT.

The chain uses TRBV12-3 or TRBV12-4 and TRBJ2-7; D may be TRBD1 (6 bases). This CDR3 comprises 13 residues. V lost 7 bases and J lost 6, with 16 bases in between. CDR3 loop: CASTQLGGFEQYF. The CDR3 nucleotides read TGTGCCAGCACCCAGCTAGGGGGATTCGAGCAGTACTTC.

The V call is TRBV4-1, the J call TRBJ1-5; D call uncertain. Germline loops: CDR1 MGHRA, CDR2 YSYEKL. The V end was cut by 0 bases, the J end by 9 bases, with 9 bases between. The CDR3 is made up of 13 amino acids. The CDR3 coding sequence is TGCGCCAGCAGCCAAGATCGGCTGGGGCCCCAGCATTTT. Protein sequence: CASSQDRLGPQHF.

The table lists this clonotype with a few counts. The J gene is TRBJ2-7, the V gene TRBV11-2; TRBD2 aligns across 8 bases. Germline CDR1 is SGHAT and CDR2 is FQNNGV. V dropped 1 base and J dropped 1; count of bases not matched to a gene: 3. The CDR3 covers 15 residues. As DNA, the CDR3 is TGTGCCAGCAGCTTAGTCGGGAGGGAGTCCTACGAGCAGTACTTC. This codes for CASSLVGRESYEQYF. Combining the CDR3 with reference TRBV11-2 and TRBJ2-7 gives the whole variable domain EAGVAQSPRYKIIEKRQSVAFWCNPISGHATLYWYQQILGQGPKLLIQFQNNGVVDDSQLPKDRFSAERLKGVDSTLKIQPAKLEDSAVYLCASSLVGRESYEQYFGPGTRLTVT.

The chain is built from TRBV5-6 and TRBJ2-7, with a possible D match to TRBD2 (6 bases). The CDR3 totals 13 residues. Germline V gene sequence: CDR1 SGHDT, CDR2 YYEEEE. Between the trimmed V and J ends, which lost 4 bases and 3 bases, there was a span of 11 bases. In nucleotides, the CDR3 is TGTGCCAGCAGCCGGGACTTAGGCTACGAGCAGTACTTC. The encoded protein is CASSRDLGYEQYF.

The chain links TRBV24-1 to TRBJ2-3; 7 bases agree with TRBD2. Germline lookup yields CDR1 KGHDR and CDR2 SFDVKD. The CDR3 extends over 16 amino acids. Trimming cost V 3 bases and J 2 bases; bases outside gene matches: 7. For the CDR3, the DNA is TGTGCCACCAGTGATCTCCGGGACTACAACACAGATACGCAGTATTTT. Its protein product is CATSDLRDYNTDTQYF.

This rearrangement joins TRBV5-1 to TRBJ1-6; D possibly corresponds to TRBD1 (6 bases). V lost 3 bases and J lost 5, with 15 bases in between. The CDR3 has 16 residues. In germline, CDR1 is SGHRS, CDR2 YFSETQ. The CDR3: CASSWTVQQDNSPLHF. The CDR3 nucleotides are TGCGCCAGCAGCTGGACAGTTCAACAGGATAATTCACCCCTCCACTTT.

The chain uses TRBV5-4 and TRBJ2-1; 8 positions agree with TRBD2. Germline CDR1 SGHNT, CDR2 YYREEE (reference sequence). With 3 bases clipped from V and 9 bases from J, the junction kept 8 bases outside the gene matches. The CDR3 extends over 14 amino acids. This chain's CDR3 is CASSYRGGVSEQFF. In DNA form, the CDR3 reads TGTGCCAGCAGCTACCGGGGGGGCGTTTCTGAGCAGTTCTTC.

This chain joins TRBV29-1 and TRBJ2-1, with 7 positions matching TRBD2. From germline, CDR1 is SQVTM and CDR2 ANQGSEA. This CDR3 has 13 residues. Trimming cost V 5 bases and J 5 bases; bases outside gene matches: 6. The CDR3 reads CSVSWGGDNEQFF. CDR3 in DNA: TGCAGCGTTTCTTGGGGGGGGGACAATGAGCAGTTCTTC.

This clonotype was seen a few times. The V and J genes are TRBV6-5 and TRBJ2-5, with TRBD1 matching 7 bases. In germline, CDR1 is MNHEY, CDR2 SVGAGI. Trimming removed 11 bases from V and 5 bases from J; junction bases left unmatched: 8. The CDR3 runs to 12 residues. The chain's CDR3 is CAVGTVRETQYF. Here the CDR3 DNA reads TGTGCCGTCGGGACAGTACGGGAGACCCAGTACTTC.

This clonotype occurred a few times. The chain carries TRBV10-3 and TRBJ2-1; 8 bases map to TRBD1. The germline V gene has CDR1 ENHRY and CDR2 SYGVKD. The V gene end was trimmed by 0 bases and the J gene end by 13 bases; junction bases not matched to a gene: 8. The CDR3 is 14 residues long. CDR3 loop: CAISESSFGTGQFF. CDR3 coding DNA: TGTGCCATCAGTGAGTCCTCCTTCGGGACAGGTCAGTTCTTC.

This clonotype was counted ten times or more. The chain couples TRBV19 to TRBJ2-7; D is perhaps TRBD2 (6 bases). The CDR3 covers 14 residues. With 6 bases removed from V and 0 bases from J, the gap between germline ends came to 12 bases. Germline CDR1 and CDR2: LNHDA and SQIVND (reference sequence). The CDR3 bases are TGTGCCAGTAGCATCGGAGGGAGCTCCTACGAGCAGTACTTC. Protein: CASSIGGSSYEQYF.

This clonotype came up many times. V usage is TRBV5-1 and J usage is TRBJ2-1, with D possibly matching TRBD1 (5 bases). V was cut by 4 bases and J by 8 bases, with 19 bases left in between. Germline CDR1 SGHRS, CDR2 YFSETQ. This CDR3 has 15 residues. The CDR3 DNA is TGCGCCAGCAGCCCCGGGTTCCGAGGCAGGGATGAGCAGTTCTTC. It codes for CASSPGFRGRDEQFF.

This clonotype was counted between two and nine times. The chain employs TRBV19 and TRBJ1-5, with unresolved D. Per the germline V gene, CDR1 is LNHDA and CDR2 is SQIVND (reference sequence). Trimming pared 8 bases from V and 11 bases from J, leaving 22 bases between. CDR3 length: 14 amino acids. The CDR3 protein is CASDNQLPQEAQHF. DNA of the CDR3: TGTGCCAGTGATAACCAGTTACCCCAGGAAGCCCAGCATTTT.

The chain carries TRBV27 and TRBJ1-1, with 8 bases matching TRBD1. The CDR3 is made up of 13 amino acids. Looked up from germline, CDR1 is MNHEY and CDR2 is SMNVEV (reference sequence). V lost 6 bases, J lost 8 bases, and 8 bases stayed unmatched. The DNA for the CDR3 is TGTGCCAGCAGCCCACGGACAGGGAGGGAAGCTTTCTTT. This encodes CASSPRTGREAFF.

The chain uses TRBV3-1 and TRBJ1-1; the D gene is possibly TRBD1 (6 bases). V shed 4 bases and J shed 5 bases, with 14 bases lying between them. The CDR3 contains 14 residues. Germline V gene sequence: CDR1 LGHDT, CDR2 YNNKEL (reference sequence). The CDR3 loop reads CASSRQGPGTEAFF. The CDR3 region has the DNA TGTGCCAGCAGCCGTCAGGGGCCGGGGACTGAAGCTTTCTTT.

The table lists this clonotype with a few counts. V usage is TRBV12-3 or TRBV12-4 and J usage is TRBJ2-1; unclear D gene. This CDR3 has 12 residues. V was clipped by 4 bases and J by 10 bases, with 11 bases between them. This CDR3 reads CASSSENGEQFF. CDR3 coding DNA: TGTGCCAGCAGTTCCGAAAACGGGGAGCAGTTCTTC.

The genes are TRBV7-3 and TRBJ2-2; 7 nucleotides line up with TRBD1. The germline CDR1 and CDR2 sequences are SGHTA and FQGTGA. The V and J ends lost 5 bases and 0 bases, in that order; junction bases with no gene match: 6. The CDR3 totals 16 residues. The CDR3 nucleotides read TGTGCCAGCAGCCAACAGGGGCCCGCGAACACCGGGGAGCTGTTTTTT. Its translation is CASSQQGPANTGELFF.

The rearrangement links TRBV7-9 to TRBJ1-1; D not certain. This CDR3 is 15 amino acids long. V gave up 5 bases and J gave up 5 bases, with 18 bases separating them. Looked up from germline, CDR1 is SEHNR and CDR2 is FQNEAQ (reference sequence). CDR3 in DNA: TGTGCCAGCAGCCCTTCCTCCTCGGCTGGGACTGAAGCTTTCTTT. Its protein is CASSPSSSAGTEAFF. Supplemented by reference TRBV7-9 and TRBJ1-1, the full variable domain reads DTGVSQNPRHKITKRGQNVTFRCDPISEHNRLYWYRQTLGQGPEFLTYFQNEAQLEKSRLLSDRFSAERPKGSFSTLEIQRTEQGDSAMYLCASSPSSSAGTEAFFGQGTRLTVV.

V usage is TRBV4-3 and J usage is TRBJ2-7, with 7 bases lining up with TRBD1. Germline V gene lookup returns CDR1 LGHNA and CDR2 YSLEER. Trimming at V came to 1 base and at J to 3 bases, leaving 3 bases not matched to a gene. The CDR3 totals 14 residues. The CDR3 coding sequence is TGCGCCAGCAGCCAAGCAGGGGGAAACTACGAGCAGTACTTC. This codes for CASSQAGGNYEQYF.

A few counts support this clonotype. The gene calls are TRBV7-8 and TRBJ2-5, with 10 bases identical to TRBD2. The CDR3 sequence is 17 residues long. V trimming: 5 bases; J trimming: 0 bases; junction bases outside the gene matches: 9. Looked up from germline, CDR1 is SGHVS and CDR2 is FQNEAQ. CDR3 loop: CASSPGGLATYQETQYF. As DNA, the CDR3 is TGTGCCAGCAGCCCGGGGGGACTAGCGACGTACCAAGAGACCCAGTACTTC.

The CDR3 reads CASSYRIATEAFF. In nucleotides, the CDR3 is TGTGCCAGCAGTTACCGGATAGCCACTGAAGCTTTCTTT. This chain links TRBV6-2 or TRBV6-3 with TRBJ1-1; no clear D gene. The V and J ends lost 2 bases and 4 bases respectively, with 8 bases between them. CDR1 MNHEY and CDR2 SVGEGT come from the germline V gene. This CDR3 has 13 residues.

There are a few counts of this clonotype. The gene calls are TRBV25-1 and TRBJ2-1, with 8 bases identical to TRBD1. V trimming: 6 bases; J trimming: 5 bases; junction bases outside the gene matches: 9. CDR1 and CDR2 from the germline V gene are MGHDK and SYGVNS. The CDR3 length is 15 residues. Written as DNA, the CDR3 is TGTGCCAGCAGCGAAGACAGGGGCACCAACAATGAGCAGTTCTTC. Translated, it gives CASSEDRGTNNEQFF.

This clonotype was counted between two and nine times. This chain uses TRBV7-8 with TRBJ1-5; possible D gene TRBD1, 6 bases. CDR1 and CDR2 (germline): SGHVS, FQNEAQ. The CDR3 length is 14 residues. Trimming left V 4 bases short and J 3 bases short, with 10 bases between. The CDR3 sequence is CASSSRGYNQPQHF. The DNA of the CDR3 is TGTGCCAGCAGCTCCAGGGGTTACAATCAGCCCCAGCATTTT.

The rearrangement joins TRBV10-3 to TRBJ2-3; 8 bases line up with TRBD2. Looked up from germline, CDR1 is ENHRY and CDR2 is SYGVKD. J lost 3 bases, V lost 5 bases, and 4 bases had no gene match. This CDR3 has 14 residues. CDR3 loop: CAISYGGATDTQYF. CDR3 nucleotides: TGTGCCATCAGTTACGGGGGGGCAACAGATACGCAGTATTTT.